This T cell receptor beta chain came from a study of identical twins' blood T cells. Notes on the study in general: Abundant TCRbeta CDR3s overlapped more between twins than with unrelated donors. Shared CDR3 clonotype counts between two donors mainly tracked the product of their cloneset sizes, twins included.

As regards this clonotype: No antigen is known for it.

Germline-derived CDR1 and CDR2 are SGHDN and FVKESK. Trimming left V 4 bases short and J 0 bases short, with 12 bases between. This CDR3 contains 15 residues. Original analysis: Per-library CDR3 reads ranged 2.2 to 3.6 million; clonotypes, ~90,000 to ~550,000. TCRdb passed the 5' RACE reads through MiXCR, listing each CDR3 protein once. The V and J calls come from TCRdb's annotation, not from the publication. Seen here are about 370,000 distinct CDR3 sequences, about 28% observed once, and the top ten hold about 6.1%. The clonotype was recovered from a woman aged 18 to 55 in good health. This chain connects TRBV14 to TRBJ1-2, with no clear D. Sequencing used PBMCs. CDR3 sequence: CASSPITLTNYGYTF. CDR3 bases: TGTGCCAGCAGCCCAATTACACTTACTAACTATGGCTACACCTTC.